The following is a T cell receptor beta chain sequence with its context. Its specificity is unknown. This entry comes from a study of cytomegalovirus exposure and HLA in healthy donors. Study-level results: For cytomegalovirus status, the classifier reportedly gave diagnoses with high specificity and sensitivity. Using a false discovery rate of 0.05, a later analysis showed that approximately 17,000 TCR beta sequences were associated with HLA alleles. V- and J-gene trimming in TCR beta was tied to a missense DCLRE1C variant by an analysis performed later.

The trim removed 4 bases at V and 1 base at J, leaving 6 bases unmatched. From germline, CDR1 is PRHDT and CDR2 FYEKMQ (reference sequence). The CDR3 contains 17 residues. Researchers ran the PCR with 60 Vbeta and 13 Jbeta primers. Assay: immunoSEQ multiplex PCR; the TCRdb copy retains only in-frame clones and omits some. This sample carries 35,000 to 55,000 clones, approximately 78% of them seen once, and the ten largest clones take approximately 3.5%. Sequencing was done on a sample of PBMCs. The chain employs TRBV13 and TRBJ2-2, with 10 bases lining up with TRBD2. This clonotype originated in a woman aged 25 to 39 in good health and CMV-seronegative. The CDR3 loop is CASSSMTSGQNTGELFF. The CDR3 nucleotides read TGTGCCAGCAGCTCTATGACTAGCGGGCAGAACACCGGGGAGCTGTTTTTT.